This T cell receptor beta chain was identified in a study of cytomegalovirus exposure and HLA in healthy donors. Whole-study results and caveats: Subsequent analysis found a tendency for first-cohort TCR clusters to co-occur within the 120 or so validation repertoires.

Libraries were prepared by immunoSEQ multiplex PCR; TCRdb keeps only in-frame clonotypes and omits some of them. The sample has 200,000 or so clones; approximately 82% are singletons. As for this clone: What it binds is not known.

Sequenced: PBMCs. This TCR was recovered from a woman younger than 35 in good health and CMV-seronegative.

The DNA of the CDR3 is TGTGCCAGCAACCCTTGGGGCACCGGGGAGCTGTTTTTT. Its protein is CASNPWGTGELFF. The chain employs TRBV27 and TRBJ2-2; no reliable D call. The V end was cut by 7 bases, the J end by 4 bases, with 10 bases between. Germline CDR1 MNHEY, CDR2 SMNVEV (reference sequence). The CDR3 loop spans 13 amino acids.